This TCR beta chain was recorded in a study of T cells in Graves' hyperthyroidism and ophthalmopathy. Overall study context: Pretreatment peripheral blood was obtained at initial diagnosis.

Remarks on this clonotype: The antigen remains undetermined.

Study-wide results and caveats: Clonotypes that were expanded in thyroid above 0.001 mostly appeared in blood too.

TCR beta CDR3 regions were amplified from RNA transcripts. The TCR CDR3 was amplified in a first-round RT-PCR using the HTBI primer set. TCRdb fed the multiplex PCR reads into MiXCR, producing one record per CDR3 protein. This sample has fewer than 550,000 distinct CDR3 sequences, with roughly a quarter found just once. Patients showing uncontrolled infection, other autoimmune disease, pregnancy or lactation were ineligible. The PBMCs had their origin in 10 ml of fresh peripheral blood. V was clipped by 2 bases and J by 4 bases, with 9 bases between them. The CDR3 totals 13 residues. Germline-derived CDR1 and CDR2 are SGHDN and FVKESK.

The sequence came from a woman in her 30s with Graves' ophthalmopathy. V usage is TRBV14 and J usage is TRBJ2-7, with D possibly TRBD2 on 6 matching bases. The source material was blood. As DNA, the CDR3 is TGTGCCAGCAGCCAAACCGGGAGATACGAGCAGTACTTC. Its translation: CASSQTGRYEQYF.